The TCR beta chain described here comes from a study of T cell repertoires in cytomegalovirus infection. Across the whole study: In the study, CMV epitopes included recently identified HLA-C-restricted and well-studied HLA-B-restricted ones. Indications came from public TCR beta signatures; they pointed to CMV infection and to a matching HLA type. Overall study results and limits: Across the ex vivo response, the dominant clonotypes were HLA-C-restricted CMV-specific TCR beta clonotypes.

The CDR3 runs to 14 residues. Germline CDR1 reads SEHNR; CDR2 reads FQNEAQ (reference sequence). The germline V and J ends were trimmed by 5 bases and 9 bases, with 14 bases remaining between them. TCRdb redid the calling of the reads with MiXCR, one entry per CDR3 protein. Seen here are approximately 910,000 distinct CDR3 sequences, more than 25% observed once, and the top ten hold 11% to 15%. There are a few counts of this clonotype. Its antigen is undetermined. The chain combines TRBV7-9 with TRBJ1-6; the D gene is possibly TRBD1 (5 bases). The clonotype originates from a human donor in good health (CMV status not recorded). Some clones in this sample may be carry-over from other donors' samples. This material consisted of cultured CD8+ T cells from PBMCs, taken from culture after CMV antigen stimulation. The CDR3 region is CASSQWGPGSPLHF. For the CDR3, the DNA is TGTGCCAGCAGCCAATGGGGCCCCGGTTCACCCCTCCACTTT.